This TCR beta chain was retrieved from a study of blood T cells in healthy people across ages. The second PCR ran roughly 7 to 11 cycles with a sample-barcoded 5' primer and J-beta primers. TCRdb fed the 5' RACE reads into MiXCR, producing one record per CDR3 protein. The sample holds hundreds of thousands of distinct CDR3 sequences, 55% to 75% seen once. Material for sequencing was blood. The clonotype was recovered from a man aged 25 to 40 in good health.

CDR3 nucleotide sequence: TGTGCCAGCAGCCCCCCTGTAGGTGGCGAGCAGTACTTC. Protein sequence: CASSPPVGGEQYF. The chain employs TRBV3-1 and TRBJ2-7; D uncertain. Germline CDR1 and CDR2: LGHDT and YNNKEL (reference sequence). V was shortened by 4 bases and J by 6 bases, with 13 bases between the two germline ends. The CDR3 covers 13 residues.